Listed below are T cell receptor beta chains from one sample, sequenced in a study of blood T cell repertoires in COVID-19. TCRdb keeps only in-frame clones here, not all; method: immunoSEQ multiplex PCR. The table lists tens of thousands of clones, about 90% of them singletons. Input material: peripheral blood. The source is a human donor with active COVID-19. The donor label of this sample is uncertain. CDR3s include the opening cysteine and the closing phenylalanine or tryptophan. D genes are given only for firm matches. Clone size appears in some rows only: once, few, many, or a class for an expanded clone.

v_gene	abundance	d_gene	j_gene	CDR3aa	CDR3nt
TRBV7-9	medium-sized	NA	TRBJ1-2	CASTHLTVYGYTF	TGTGCCAGCACTCACCTGACAGTGTATGGCTACACCTTC
TRBV19	once	NA	TRBJ2-1	CASSIRQTNEQFF	TGTGCCAGTAGTATAAGACAGACTAATGAGCAGTTCTTC
TRBV5-5	once	NA	TRBJ1-4	CASSLYRPESQGKLFF	TGTGCCAGCAGCTTGTACCGGCCGGAAAGTCAGGGAAAACTGTTTTTT
TRBV24-1	NA	NA	TRBJ2-1	CATVDTGHNNEQFF	TGTGCCACAGTGGACACAGGGCACAACAATGAGCAGTTCTTC
TRBV4-1	NA	NA	TRBJ1-6	CASSQESGYLVNSPLHF	TGCGCCAGCAGCCAAGAATCTGGGTACCTAGTTAATTCACCCCTCCACTTT
TRBV27	NA	NA	TRBJ2-2	CASSFLTENTGELFF	TGTGCCAGCAGTTTCTTGACAGAGAACACCGGGGAGCTGTTTTTT
TRBV10-1	NA	TRBD2	TRBJ2-1	CASLAGGRDEQFF	TGCGCCAGCTTGGCGGGGGGGAGGGATGAGCAGTTCTTC
TRBV6-5	NA	TRBD1	TRBJ1-3	CASSLHSGQGNTIYF	TGTGCCAGCAGTCTCCATTCGGGACAGGGGAACACCATATATTTT
TRBV7-2	NA	NA	TRBJ1-1	CASSRDRNTEAFF	TGTGCCAGCAGTCGAGACAGGAACACTGAAGCTTTCTTT
TRBV6-1	NA	TRBD1	TRBJ1-5	CASRAGGPTYSNQPQHF	TGTGCCAGCCGTGCAGGGGGACCAACTTATAGCAATCAGCCCCAGCATTTT
TRBV4-2	NA	TRBD2	TRBJ2-5	CASSQERESWETQYF	TGTGCCAGCAGCCAAGAGCGGGAGTCGTGGGAGACCCAGTACTTC
TRBV9	NA	NA	TRBJ2-1	CASSRAPGAYNEQFF	TGTGCCAGCAGCCGTGCCCCCGGGGCCTACAATGAGCAGTTCTTC
TRBV29-1	NA	NA	TRBJ2-4	CSVEVGSKNIQYF	TGCAGCGTTGAAGTGGGCTCCAAAAACATTCAGTACTTC
TRBV6-5	NA	TRBD1	TRBJ1-5	CGTGDDRGHF	TGCGGGACCGGCGACGACAGGGGACATTTT
TRBV5-1	few	TRBD2	TRBJ2-3	CASKRGERFTDTQYF	TGCGCCAGCAAGCGGGGGGAGCGATTCACAGATACGCAGTATTTT
TRBV5-5	NA	TRBD1	TRBJ1-4	CASSERTGVGEKLFF	TGTGCCAGCAGCGAAAGGACAGGGGTAGGAGAAAAACTGTTTTTT
TRBV2	NA	NA	TRBJ2-1	CASNYEVSYNEQFF	TGTGCCAGCAACTACGAGGTTTCGTACAATGAGCAGTTCTTC
TRBV18	NA	NA	TRBJ2-1	CASSPSTSSREQFF	TGTGCCAGCTCACCATCAACTTCGAGTCGGGAGCAGTTCTTC
TRBV5-4	NA	TRBD1	TRBJ2-5	CASSRSTTGGGETQYF	TGTGCCAGCAGCCGGAGTACGACAGGGGGAGGGGAGACCCAGTACTTC
TRBV12-5	NA	NA	TRBJ1-5	CASGYQVNQPQHF	TGTGCTAGTGGTTACCAGGTCAATCAGCCCCAGCATTTT
TRBV7-9	NA	TRBD2	TRBJ2-3	CASSLGLAGVRDTQYF	TGTGCCAGCAGCTTAGGTCTAGCGGGAGTGAGAGATACGCAGTATTTT
TRBV11-2	NA	TRBD1	TRBJ1-4	CASSPGGQGKEKLFF	TGTGCCAGCAGCCCAGGGGGACAGGGGAAAGAAAAACTGTTTTTT
TRBV18	NA	NA	TRBJ2-1	CASSPPLSSYNEQFF	TGTGCCAGCTCACCACCGTTGAGCTCCTACAATGAGCAGTTCTTC
TRBV27	NA	NA	TRBJ2-7	CASSGDFYEQYF	TGTGCCAGCAGCGGGGATTTCTACGAGCAGTACTTC
TRBV30	NA	NA	TRBJ1-4	CAWSRGDWEKLFF	TGTGCCTGGTCAAGGGGTGATTGGGAAAAACTGTTTTTT
TRBV19	NA	TRBD2	TRBJ2-2	CASSTRGGTNTGELFF	TGTGCCAGTAGTACCCGCGGGGGAACGAACACCGGGGAGCTGTTTTTT
TRBV5-1	NA	TRBD1	TRBJ2-1	CASETGTGFYNEQFF	TGCGCCAGCGAGACCGGGACAGGGTTCTACAATGAGCAGTTCTTC
TRBV28	NA	NA	TRBJ1-5	CASSRTGTLNQPQHF	TGTGCCAGCAGCCGTACAGGGACCCTCAATCAGCCCCAGCATTTT
TRBV28	NA	NA	TRBJ2-7	CASSPLGSFKEQYF	TGTGCCAGCAGTCCCTTGGGGAGCTTCAAAGAGCAGTACTTC
TRBV7-3	NA	TRBD1	TRBJ1-1	CASSRKTGGTEAFF	TGTGCCAGCAGCCGAAAGACAGGGGGGACCGAGGCTTTCTTT
TRBV27	NA	NA	TRBJ2-3	CASSLRPGDTQYF	TGTGCCAGCAGTCTAAGACCCGGGGATACGCAGTATTTT
TRBV4-1	NA	TRBD1	TRBJ2-2	CASSQAMTGDGELFF	TGCGCCAGCAGCCAGGCCATGACAGGGGACGGGGAGCTGTTTTTT
TRBV7-9	NA	NA	TRBJ1-5	CASSPGVSNQPQHF	TGTGCCAGCAGTCCAGGGGTGAGCAATCAGCCCCAGCATTTT
TRBV19	NA	NA	TRBJ2-1	CASRIEDTGGNEQFF	TGTGCCAGTAGGATCGAGGATACCGGGGGCAATGAGCAGTTCTTC